These T cell receptor beta chains were read from a single sample in a study of response to subunit inactivated influenza vaccine. Via MiXCR, TCRdb re-called the RT-PCR reads, giving one row per CDR3 protein. The table has over 800,000 distinct CDR3 sequences, 21% seen once; the top ten hold roughly a tenth. Sequencing used PBMCs from blood, obtained roughly 5 days after vaccination. All receptors come from a man in his fifties who received an inactivated influenza vaccine. Each CDR3 is given with its conserved first and last residue. D genes are given only for firm matches. Only some rows state a clone size, as once, few, many or a class for expanded clones.

abundance	j_gene	d_gene	v_gene	CDR3aa	CDR3nt
few	TRBJ2-3	.	TRBV9	CASSVVGTQGTQYF	TGTGCCAGCAGCGTAGTAGGGACTCAGGGTACGCAGTATTTT
.	TRBJ2-7	.	TRBV10-1	CASSAGILEQYF	TGCGCCAGCTCAGCAGGGATCCTGGAGCAGTACTTC
.	TRBJ2-2	.	TRBV6-2/TRBV6-3	CASRLLARTGELFF	TGTGCCAGCAGGCTCCTAGCGAGGACCGGGGAGCTGTTTTTT
few	TRBJ2-1	TRBD2	TRBV6-1	CASSHPRGGKYEQFF	TGTGCCAGCAGTCATCCCCGGGGGGGCAAATATGAGCAGTTCTTC
.	TRBJ2-3	TRBD2	TRBV6-5	CASSYSGGPIDTQYF	TGTGCCAGCAGTTATTCGGGAGGGCCCATAGATACGCAGTATTTT
few	TRBJ2-2	.	TRBV20-1	CSAPRGSTGELFF	TGCAGTGCTCCACGGGGGAGCACCGGGGAGCTGTTTTTT
few	TRBJ2-5	.	TRBV10-3	CAISETHQETQYF	TGTGCCATCAGTGAAACCCACCAAGAGACCCAGTACTTC
few	TRBJ2-2	.	TRBV11-2	CASSLDYRNTGELFF	TGTGCCAGCAGCTTAGATTACCGGAACACCGGGGAGCTGTTTTTT
.	TRBJ1-2	TRBD1	TRBV5-1	CASSLGVPGTGRYGYTF	TGCGCCAGCAGCTTGGGCGTACCCGGGACAGGGAGGTATGGCTACACCTTC
.	TRBJ2-7	TRBD1	TRBV13	CASSTRQGIYEQYF	TGTGCCAGCAGCACGAGACAGGGTATTTACGAGCAGTACTTC
few	TRBJ1-6	TRBD1	TRBV18	CASSPGDSSSPLHF	TGTGCCAGCTCACCAGGGGACAGTAGTTCACCCCTCCACTTT
few	TRBJ2-7	TRBD1	TRBV9	CASSARTGGREQYF	TGTGCCAGCAGCGCCCGGACAGGGGGTAGGGAGCAGTACTTC
.	TRBJ2-3	TRBD1	TRBV20-1	CSAGTGGAADTQYF	TGCAGTGCAGGGACAGGGGGCGCCGCAGATACGCAGTATTTT
few	TRBJ1-5	TRBD1	TRBV30	CAWSVLGGGNQPQHF	TGTGCCTGGAGTGTACTAGGGGGCGGCAATCAGCCCCAGCATTTT
.	TRBJ2-7	TRBD2	TRBV15	CATSRDFGTSRSSYEQYF	TGTGCCACCAGCAGAGATTTCGGGACTAGCCGATCTTCCTACGAGCAGTACTTC
.	TRBJ2-5	TRBD2	TRBV12-3/TRBV12-4	CASSPGTSGRQVETQYF	TGTGCCAGCAGTCCCGGGACTAGCGGAAGGCAGGTGGAGACCCAGTACTTC
.	TRBJ1-1	.	TRBV11-1	CASSLDQGIINNKNTEAFF	TGTGCCAGCAGCTTAGACCAGGGGATTATCAATAATAAGAACACTGAAGCTTTCTTT
many	TRBJ2-1	TRBD1	TRBV24-1	CATSDRVGQGFRDNEQFF	TGTGCCACCAGTGACAGGGTTGGACAGGGGTTCAGGGACAATGAGCAGTTCTTC
.	TRBJ1-1	.	TRBV30	CAWSVPGREAFF	TGTGCCTGGAGTGTACCCGGGCGTGAAGCTTTCTTT
.	TRBJ2-7	TRBD2	TRBV7-9	CASSLGFSSGAYEQYF	TGTGCCAGCAGCCTGGGGTTTTCTAGCGGTGCCTACGAGCAGTACTTC
.	TRBJ1-5	TRBD1	TRBV10-3	CAISDRGSNQPQHF	TGTGCCATCAGTGACAGGGGGAGCAATCAGCCCCAGCATTTT
.	TRBJ2-3	TRBD2	TRBV7-2	CASSLAAGGTGNTQYF	TGTGCCAGCAGCTTAGCTGCGGGAGGGACCGGAAATACGCAGTATTTT
few	TRBJ1-4	.	TRBV12-3/TRBV12-4	CASSSEYVSGDEKLFF	TGTGCCAGCAGTTCTGAATATGTTTCTGGGGATGAAAAACTGTTTTTT
.	TRBJ2-3	TRBD2	TRBV7-9	CASSLLTSGGPGDTQYF	TGTGCCAGCAGCTTACTCACTAGCGGGGGGCCTGGAGATACGCAGTATTTT
.	TRBJ1-5	.	TRBV7-2	CASSLEPGTKPQHF	TGTGCCAGCAGCTTAGAGCCGGGGACAAAGCCCCAGCATTTT
.	TRBJ2-3	.	TRBV5-1	CASTTRVRTDTQYF	TGCGCCAGCACCACACGGGTTCGGACAGATACGCAGTATTTT
once	TRBJ2-5	TRBD2	TRBV9	CASSLYGGREETQYF	TGTGCCAGCAGCCTCTATGGCGGGAGGGAAGAGACCCAGTACTTC
.	TRBJ2-1	TRBD1	TRBV7-2	CASSLGDRGKQFF	TGTGCCAGCAGCTTGGGGGACAGGGGCAAGCAGTTCTTC